This T cell receptor (beta chain) appears in the sequencing data of a study of blood T cell repertoires in COVID-19. V lost 3 bases, J lost 5 bases, and 5 bases stayed unmatched. The length of the CDR3 is 15 residues. Germline loops: CDR1 LNHDA, CDR2 SQIVND (reference sequence). Original data processing: Scientists estimated how many nucleated cells there were by amplifying reference gene primers. Profiled with immunoSEQ multiplex PCR; TCRdb holds only in-frame clones, not every one. The V and J calls and clone size were taken over from that table, and D and trimming were inferred from the DNA. Of approximately 170,000 clones listed, under 95% are singletons.

This chain joins TRBV19 and TRBJ1-5, with TRBD1 identical over 9 bases. Sequencing was performed on peripheral blood. The TCR originated in a man in his 60s with active or convalescent COVID-19. The CDR3: CASSMGQGWDQPQHF. Here the CDR3 DNA reads TGTGCCAGTAGTATGGGACAGGGATGGGATCAGCCCCAGCATTTT. Full variable domain (outside the CDR3, taken from reference TRBV19 and TRBJ1-5): DGGITQSPKYLFRKEGQNVTLSCEQNLNHDAMYWYRQDPGQGLRLIYYSQIVNDFQKGDIAEGYSVSREKKESFPLTVTSAQKNPTAFYLCASSMGQGWDQPQHFGDGTRLSIL.